This T cell receptor beta chain was obtained from a study of identical twins. Study observations and caveats: Invariant T cells like MAIT and iNKT could partly confound the zero-insertion analyses.

To note about this clonotype: Its target is not known.

TCRdb recomputed calls from the 5' RACE reads with MiXCR, one row per CDR3 protein. Counted here are 500,000 to 550,000 distinct CDR3 sequences, around 24% occurring once; the ten biggest clones make up approximately 0.5%. These same records also appear under a second study, on yellow fever vaccine responses in identical twins.

The receptor was derived from a woman under 30 in good health. Source material: CD4+ T cells sorted from blood.

This CDR3 is CASSLAGTRPETQYF. The CDR3 DNA follows: TGCGCCAGCAGCTTAGCCGGGACACGCCCTGAGACCCAGTACTTC. The chain couples TRBV5-1 to TRBJ2-5, with D possibly matching TRBD1 (6 bases). Germline V gives CDR1 SGHRS, CDR2 YFSETQ. The V gene lost 2 bases and the J gene lost 5 bases, with 16 bases spanning the gap. This CDR3 is 15 amino acids long.